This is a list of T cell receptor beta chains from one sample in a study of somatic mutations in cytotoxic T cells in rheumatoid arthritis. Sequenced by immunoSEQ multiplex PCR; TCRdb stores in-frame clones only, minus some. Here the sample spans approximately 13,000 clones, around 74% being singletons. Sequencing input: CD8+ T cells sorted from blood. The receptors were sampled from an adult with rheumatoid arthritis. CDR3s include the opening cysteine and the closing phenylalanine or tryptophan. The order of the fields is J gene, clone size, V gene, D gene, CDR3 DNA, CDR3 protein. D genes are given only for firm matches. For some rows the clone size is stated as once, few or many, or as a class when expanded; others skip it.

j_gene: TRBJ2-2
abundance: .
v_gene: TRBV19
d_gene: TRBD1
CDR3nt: TGTGCCAGTGGATGGGACAGGGGACTCACCGGGGAGCTGTTTTTT
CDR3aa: CASGWDRGLTGELFF

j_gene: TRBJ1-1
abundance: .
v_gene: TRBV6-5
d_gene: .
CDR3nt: TGTGCCAGCAGTTACCGACCGACAGAGTGGTTCACTGAAGCTTTCTTT
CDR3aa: CASSYRPTEWFTEAFF

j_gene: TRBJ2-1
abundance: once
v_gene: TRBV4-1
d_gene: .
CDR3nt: TGCGCCAGCAGCCTGGGACCACTCAATGAGCAGTTCTTC
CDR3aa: CASSLGPLNEQFF

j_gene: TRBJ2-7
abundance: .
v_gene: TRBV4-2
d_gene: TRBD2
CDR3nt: TGTGCCAGCAGCAAGGGACTAGCGGGGGGCTTAGGCTACGAGCAGTACTTC
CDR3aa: CASSKGLAGGLGYEQYF

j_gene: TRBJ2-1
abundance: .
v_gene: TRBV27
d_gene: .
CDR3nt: TGTGCCAGCAGCCAGGACCATGAGCAGTTCTTC
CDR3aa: CASSQDHEQFF

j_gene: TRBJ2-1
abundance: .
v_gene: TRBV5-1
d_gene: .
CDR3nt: TGCGCCAGCAGCCTCGGACAAAGCTCCTACAATGAGCAGTTCTTC
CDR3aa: CASSLGQSSYNEQFF

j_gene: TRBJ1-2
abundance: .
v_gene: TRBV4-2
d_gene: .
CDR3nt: TGTGCCACAGGCCCGAAGGATGGCTACACCTTC
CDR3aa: CATGPKDGYTF

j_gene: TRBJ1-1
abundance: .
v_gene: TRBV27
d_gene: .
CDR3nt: TGTGCCAGCAGTTTAAGTCGGGGGGCTGGCACTGAAGCTTTCTTT
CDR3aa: CASSLSRGAGTEAFF

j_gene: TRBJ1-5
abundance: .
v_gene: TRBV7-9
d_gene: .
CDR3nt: TGTGCCAGCAGCCAAGGGGTGGGAGACAGAAATCAGCCCCAGCATTTT
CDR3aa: CASSQGVGDRNQPQHF

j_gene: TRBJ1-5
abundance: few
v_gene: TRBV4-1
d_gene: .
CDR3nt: TGCGCCAGCAGCCAAGATGGGGCAGGGACGCTCAATCAGCCCCAGCATTTT
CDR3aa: CASSQDGAGTLNQPQHF

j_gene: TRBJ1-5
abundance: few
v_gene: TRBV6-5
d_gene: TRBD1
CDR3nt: TGTGCCAGCAGGGGACAGGGGAGCAATCAGCCCCAGCATTTT
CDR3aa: CASRGQGSNQPQHF

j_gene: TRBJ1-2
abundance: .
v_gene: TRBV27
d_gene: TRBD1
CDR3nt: TGTGCCACCAAGGCTGGACAGGCGATTTATGGCTACACCTTC
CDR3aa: CATKAGQAIYGYTF

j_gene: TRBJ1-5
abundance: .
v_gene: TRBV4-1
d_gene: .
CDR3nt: TGCGCCAGCAGCCAAGGCTCTAGCCCCTTAAATCAGCCCCAGCATTTT
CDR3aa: CASSQGSSPLNQPQHF

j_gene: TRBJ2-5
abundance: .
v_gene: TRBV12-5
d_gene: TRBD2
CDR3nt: TGTGCTAGTGGTTTCTGGCTAGCGGGGGGACAAGAGACCCAGTACTTC
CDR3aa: CASGFWLAGGQETQYF

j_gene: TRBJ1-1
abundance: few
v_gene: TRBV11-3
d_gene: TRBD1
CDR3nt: TGTGCCAGCAGCTTAGATCCGGGGACAGGGGGTGGTCGCGAAGCTTTCTTT
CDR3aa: CASSLDPGTGGGREAFF

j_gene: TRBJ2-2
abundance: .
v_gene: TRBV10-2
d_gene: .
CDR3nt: TGCGCCAGCAGTGCCGGCAGGGGTGCCGGGGAGCTGTTTTTT
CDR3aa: CASSAGRGAGELFF

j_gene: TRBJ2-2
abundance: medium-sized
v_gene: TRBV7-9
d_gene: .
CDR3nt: TGTGCCAGCAGCTCCCCCACCGGGGAGCTGTTTTTT
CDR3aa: CASSSPTGELFF

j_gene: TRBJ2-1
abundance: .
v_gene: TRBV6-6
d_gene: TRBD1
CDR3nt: TGTGCCAGCAGTTGGACAGGGGGAGAGGGTACCTCTGAGCAGTTCTTC
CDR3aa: CASSWTGGEGTSEQFF

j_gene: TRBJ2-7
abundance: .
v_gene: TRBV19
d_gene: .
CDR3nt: TGTGCCAGTAGTAAACAGCGGGGACACTCCTACGAGCAGTACTTC
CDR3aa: CASSKQRGHSYEQYF

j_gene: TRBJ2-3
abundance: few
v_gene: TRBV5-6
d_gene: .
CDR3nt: TGTGCCAGCAGCCCCGGGACATATCGCACAGATACGCAGTATTTT
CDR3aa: CASSPGTYRTDTQYF

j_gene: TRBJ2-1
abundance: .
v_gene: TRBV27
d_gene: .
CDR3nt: TGTGCCAGCAGCTCAGCTGGCCTCTCCTACAATGAGCAGTTCTTC
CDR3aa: CASSSAGLSYNEQFF

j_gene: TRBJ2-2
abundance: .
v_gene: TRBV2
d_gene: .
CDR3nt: TGTGCCAGCAGTTCTACAGGGGGGGACACCGGGGAGCTGTTTTTT
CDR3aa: CASSSTGGDTGELFF

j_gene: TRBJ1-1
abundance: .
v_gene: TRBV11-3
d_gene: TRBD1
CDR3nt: TGTGCCAGCAGCGTCTGGACAGGGTTGGCTTTCTTT
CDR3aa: CASSVWTGLAFF

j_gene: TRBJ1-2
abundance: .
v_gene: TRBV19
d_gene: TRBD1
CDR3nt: TGTGCCAGTAGTATATTGGGACAGGGGGGCTATGGCTACACCTTC
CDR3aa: CASSILGQGGYGYTF

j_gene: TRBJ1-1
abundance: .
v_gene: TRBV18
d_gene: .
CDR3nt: TGTGCCAGCTCACCAGGTCTCCTGTACACTGAAGCTTTCTTT
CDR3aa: CASSPGLLYTEAFF

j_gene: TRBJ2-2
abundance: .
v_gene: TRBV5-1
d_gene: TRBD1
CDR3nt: TGCGCCAGCAGCTTGGAAGCGGGACAGGGAGGCGGGGAGCTGTTTTTT
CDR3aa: CASSLEAGQGGGELFF

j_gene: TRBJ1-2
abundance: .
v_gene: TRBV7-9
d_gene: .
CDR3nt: TGTGCCAGCAGCTTCAACAGGGTTGGCTACACCTTC
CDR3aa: CASSFNRVGYTF

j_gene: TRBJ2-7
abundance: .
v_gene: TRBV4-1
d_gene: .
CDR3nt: TGCGCCAGCAGCCAAGTCTCTCAGCCATACGAGCAGTACTTC
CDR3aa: CASSQVSQPYEQYF

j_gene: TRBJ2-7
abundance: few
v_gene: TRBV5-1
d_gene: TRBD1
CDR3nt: TGCGCCAGCAGCCAAGGGACAGGGGGCTTCTACGAGCAGTACTTC
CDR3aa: CASSQGTGGFYEQYF

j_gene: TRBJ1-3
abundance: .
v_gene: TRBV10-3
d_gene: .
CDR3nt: TGTGCCATCAGTGAGTCTGACTTCTCTGGAAACACCATATATTTT
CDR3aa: CAISESDFSGNTIYF

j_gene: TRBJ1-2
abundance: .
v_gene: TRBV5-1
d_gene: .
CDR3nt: TGCGCCAGCAGACTAGAAGGGGCTAACTATGGCTACACCTTC
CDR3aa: CASRLEGANYGYTF

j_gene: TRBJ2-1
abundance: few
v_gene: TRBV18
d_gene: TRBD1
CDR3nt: TGTGCCAGCTCACCATCGGGACAGGCGTACAATGAGCAGTTCTTC
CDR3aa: CASSPSGQAYNEQFF

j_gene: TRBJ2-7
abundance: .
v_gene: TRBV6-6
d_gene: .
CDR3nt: TGTGCCAGCACGGACTCGAGCTCCTACGAGCAGTACTTC
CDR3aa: CASTDSSSYEQYF

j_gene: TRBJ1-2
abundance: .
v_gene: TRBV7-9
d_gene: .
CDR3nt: TGTGCCAGCAGCCGACAGTTTAACTATGGCTACACCTTC
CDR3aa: CASSRQFNYGYTF

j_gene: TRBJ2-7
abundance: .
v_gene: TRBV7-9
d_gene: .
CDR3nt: TGTGCCAGCAGCTTGACAGAACCCTACGAGCAGTACTTC
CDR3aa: CASSLTEPYEQYF

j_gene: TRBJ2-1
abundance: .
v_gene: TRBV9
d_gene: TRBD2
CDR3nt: TGTGCCAGCAGCCCGGGGGGGTCTGGTGAGCAGTTCTTC
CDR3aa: CASSPGGSGEQFF

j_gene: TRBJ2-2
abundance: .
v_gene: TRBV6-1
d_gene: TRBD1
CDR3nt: TGTGCCACCAGGGGGACAGGGGACACCGGGGAGCTGTTTTTT
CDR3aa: CATRGTGDTGELFF

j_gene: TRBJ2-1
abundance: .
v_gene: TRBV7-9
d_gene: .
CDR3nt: TGTGCCAGCAGCTTAACTCTTGGGGAAAATGAGCAGTTCTTC
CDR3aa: CASSLTLGENEQFF

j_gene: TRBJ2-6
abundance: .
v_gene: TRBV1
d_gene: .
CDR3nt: TGCACCAGCAGCCAAGATCAGGACAGGGAAACAGCCGGGGCCAACGTCCTGACTTTC
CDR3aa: CTSSQDQDRETAGANVLTF

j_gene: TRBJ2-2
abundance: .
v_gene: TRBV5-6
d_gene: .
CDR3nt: TGTGCCAGCAGTTACAGGCCCGGGGAGCTGTTTTTT
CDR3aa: CASSYRPGELFF

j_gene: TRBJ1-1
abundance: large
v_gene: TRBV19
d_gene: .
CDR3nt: TGTGCCAGTAGGGAGGGGAGTACGGACACTGAAGCTTTCTTT
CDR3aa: CASREGSTDTEAFF

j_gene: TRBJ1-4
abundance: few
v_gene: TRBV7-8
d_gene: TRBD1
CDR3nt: TGTGCCAGCAGCCCAGGGACAGGGAATGAAAAACTGTTTTTT
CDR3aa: CASSPGTGNEKLFF

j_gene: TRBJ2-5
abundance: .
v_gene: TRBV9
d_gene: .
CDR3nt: TGTGCCAGCAGCGTAGGGGGTTCCCAAGAGACCCAGTACTTC
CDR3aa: CASSVGGSQETQYF

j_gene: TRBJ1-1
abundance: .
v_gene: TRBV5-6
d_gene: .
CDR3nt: TGTGCCAGCAGCTTGGTACAGATGAACACTGAAGCTTTCTTT
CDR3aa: CASSLVQMNTEAFF

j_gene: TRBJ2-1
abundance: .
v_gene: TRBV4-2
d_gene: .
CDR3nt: TGTGCCAGCAGCCAAGGGGGTGGGGGTCATGAGCAGTTCTTC
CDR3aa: CASSQGGGGHEQFF

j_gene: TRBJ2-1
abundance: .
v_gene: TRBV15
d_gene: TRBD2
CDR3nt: TGTGCCACCAGCGCCTTGGGACTAGCGGCCCAAGGCGAGCAGTTCTTC
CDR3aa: CATSALGLAAQGEQFF